The 9 T cell receptor beta chains given below trace back to one sample, sequenced in a study of cytomegalovirus exposure and HLA in healthy donors. This PCR relied on a set of 60 Vbeta primers and 13 Jbeta primers. Sequenced by immunoSEQ multiplex PCR; TCRdb stores in-frame clones only, minus some. Across about 88,000 clones, the top ten clones capture more than 5.5% of the sample. Sample: PBMCs. The receptors were gathered from a girl aged 10-17 years in good health and CMV-seropositive.

The chain combines TRBV5-1 with TRBJ1-2, with D possibly TRBD1 on 6 matching bases. Trimming pared 0 bases from V and 4 bases from J, leaving 10 bases between. CDR3 length: 14 residues. Germline V lookup: CDR1 SGHRS, CDR2 YFSETQ. The CDR3 nucleotides read TGCGCCAGCAGCTTGGACAGGGATCTCTATGGCTACACCTTC. It codes for CASSLDRDLYGYTF.

The rearrangement links TRBV6-5 to TRBJ2-7, with 9 bases that match TRBD1. The germline V gene encodes CDR1 MNHEY and CDR2 SVGAGI. This CDR3 region has 14 residues. J gave up 3 bases and V 2 bases, and 2 bases lay outside the gene matches. The CDR3 region is CASSYRDRDYEQYF. The DNA for the CDR3 is TGTGCCAGCAGTTACCGGGACAGGGACTACGAGCAGTACTTC.

This rearrangement joins TRBV25-1 to TRBJ2-7; D may be TRBD2 (6 bases). Germline V CDR1 and CDR2: MGHDK, SYGVNS. The V end lost 4 bases, the J end lost 9 bases, and 19 bases lay between the germline ends. The CDR3 contains 14 residues. CDR3 region: CASSARGGVLGQYF. In DNA, the CDR3 is TGTGCCAGCAGTGCCCGAGGAGGGGTTTTGGGGCAGTACTTC.

V is TRBV25-1 and J is TRBJ2-4, with TRBD1 as a possible D gene (6 bases). In germline, CDR1 is MGHDK, CDR2 SYGVNS. This CDR3 is built from 17 residues. The V gene lost 2 bases and the J gene lost 0 bases, with 14 bases spanning the gap. CDR3 protein: CASSESRGHLAKNIQYF. CDR3 coding DNA: TGTGCCAGCAGTGAAAGCAGGGGACACCTAGCCAAAAACATTCAGTACTTC.

The chain links TRBV9 to TRBJ1-1; D unclear. V was trimmed by 0 bases and J by 0 bases, leaving 3 bases between them. The V gene's germline CDR1 is SGDLS and CDR2 YYNGEE. This CDR3 comprises 13 residues. For the CDR3, the DNA is TGTGCCAGCAGCGTAGTAGTGAACACTGAAGCTTTCTTT. This codes for CASSVVVNTEAFF. Full variable domain (missing parts from reference TRBV9 and TRBJ1-1): DSGVTQTPKHLITATGQRVTLRCSPRSGDLSVYWYQQSLDQGLQFLIQYYNGEERAKGNILERFSAQQFPDLHSELNLSSLELGDSALYFCASSVVVNTEAFFGQGTRLTVV.

J is TRBJ1-6 and V is TRBV19; D uncertain. Germline-derived CDR1 and CDR2 are LNHDA and SQIVND (reference sequence). This CDR3 has 14 amino acids. Trimming removed 6 bases at V and 7 bases at J, with 13 bases between. The CDR3 region is CASSPGLVNSPLHF. DNA of the CDR3: TGTGCCAGTAGCCCCGGACTGGTAAATTCACCCCTCCACTTT.

The rearrangement joins TRBV4-3 to TRBJ1-2; 9 nucleotides match TRBD1. CDR1 and CDR2 (germline): LGHNA, YSLEER. The V and J ends lost 0 bases and 4 bases, in that order; junction bases with no gene match: 6. The CDR3 has 16 residues. The DNA for the CDR3 is TGCGCCAGCAGCCAAGATCTGGGACAGGGAGGCTATGGCTACACCTTC. Protein sequence: CASSQDLGQGGYGYTF.

The V gene is TRBV5-4, the J gene TRBJ2-5; D gene ambiguous. The germline gives CDR1 SGHNT, CDR2 YYREEE (reference sequence). Trimming cost V 0 bases and J 2 bases, with 5 bases left between them. This CDR3 has 13 amino acids. The CDR3 coding sequence is TGTGCCAGCAGCTTGGTGCAGCAAGAGACCCAGTACTTC. Its translation is CASSLVQQETQYF. The variable domain in full, completed from reference TRBV5-4 and TRBJ2-5, reads ETGVTQSPTHLIKTRGQQVTLRCSSQSGHNTVSWYQQALGQGPQFIFQYYREEENGRGNFPPRFSGLQFPNYSSELNVNALELDDSALYLCASSLVQQETQYFGPGTRLLVL.

The chain uses TRBV5-1 and TRBJ2-3; D remains unclear. CDR3 size: 15 residues. Trimming removed 0 bases at V and 4 bases at J, with 12 bases between. Germline V gene data show CDR1 as SGHRS and CDR2 as YFSETQ. CDR3: CASSLEGAKSDTQYF. Written as DNA, the CDR3 is TGCGCCAGCAGCTTGGAAGGAGCCAAGTCAGATACGCAGTATTTT. Combining the CDR3 with reference TRBV5-1 and TRBJ2-3 gives the whole variable domain KAGVTQTPRYLIKTRGQQVTLSCSPISGHRSVSWYQQTPGQGLQFLFEYFSETQRNKGNFPGRFSGRQFSNSRSEMNVSTLELGDSALYLCASSLEGAKSDTQYFGPGTRLTVL.